This T cell receptor (beta chain) is from a study of beta chain features in type 1 diabetes. At the level of the study: On cell yields, gender and age, patients and healthy donors were similar. Regarding the study as a whole: Shorter TCRB CDR3s, moderately but significantly so, marked every one of the four CD4+ subsets in Type 1 diabetes patients. In the patient group, naive, central memory and Treg TCRB repertoires seemed more alike than in the healthy donor group.

Purities in excess of 98% were seen in all sorted populations. CDR3 size: 17 residues. V was pared by 5 bases and J by 9 bases, with 18 bases of the junction left unmatched. Germline CDR1 reads SGHTA; CDR2 reads FQGNSA. Since all of the isolated RNA was reverse transcribed, expressed TCRB transcripts were what got sequenced. Sequenced by immunoSEQ multiplex PCR; TCRdb stores in-frame clones only, minus some. Seen here are under 450,000 clones, over 11% observed once, and the top ten hold 0.035% to 0.045%. Only a few counts were recorded for this clone. Its specificity is unknown. The source of this sequence is a young man in good health. This sequence joins TRBV7-2 and TRBJ2-1; 8 positions match TRBD1. The material sequenced was naive CD4+ T cells from blood. CDR3 bases: TGTGCCAGCAGCACTGGACAGGGCGGCTATGAAGTAGGTGAGCAGTTCTTC. This gives the protein CASSTGQGGYEVGEQFF.